This T cell receptor beta chain came from a study of blood T cell repertoires in COVID-19. Study-wide context: The analysed material was cDNA or gDNA that came from T cells, B-cell-depleted T cells, or PBMCs.

The table came from immunoSEQ multiplex PCR; TCRdb's copy has only in-frame clones and leaves some out. Among about 270,000 clones, about 90% were seen once, and the ten largest hold 2% to 3%. The CDR3 length is 14 residues. CDR1 is SGHTA, CDR2 FQGNSA, per germline. V was clipped by 3 bases and J by 5 bases; unmatched bases: 6. The sample comprised peripheral blood. V usage is TRBV7-2 and J usage is TRBJ2-5; 7 nucleotides match TRBD2. This receptor was identified in a young adult with COVID-19, enrolled during active disease. CDR3 nucleotide sequence: TGTGCCAGCAGCTTGGCGGGAGTGGGGGAGACCCAGTACTTC. Its translation: CASSLAGVGETQYF.